This TCR beta chain was obtained from a study of T-cell reconstitution after alpha-beta-depleted transplantation in children. The CDR3 is 13 amino acids. The germline CDR1 and CDR2 sequences are SGHTA and FQGTGA. The V and J ends lost 4 bases and 1 base respectively, with 7 bases between them. This clonotype was seen at least ten times. Unique molecular identifiers were incorporated during preparation of the TCRbeta library. TCRdb re-called the PCR reads through MiXCR, storing one row per CDR3 protein. The table includes 250,000 or so distinct CDR3 sequences, just under 8.5% detected once. The sequencing here drew on PBMCs, mostly from graft donor cells, taken 180 days after TCRalphabeta/CD19-depleted stem cell transplant. This clonotype was sampled from a male patient younger than 18 who had a stem cell transplant for acute lymphoblastic leukemia, so the T cells may come from the graft donor. The genes are TRBV7-3 and TRBJ1-1, with D unclear. CDR3 amino acids: CASSSSTNTEAFF. CDR3 nucleotide sequence: TGTGCCAGCAGCTCATCAACGAACACTGAAGCTTTCTTT. Based on the CDR3 plus reference TRBV7-3 and TRBJ1-1, the full variable domain is GAGVSQTPSNKVTEKGKYVELRCDPISGHTALYWYRQSLGQGPEFLIYFQGTGAADDSGLPNDRFFAVRPEGSVSTLKIQRTERGDSAVYLCASSSSTNTEAFFGQGTRLTVV.